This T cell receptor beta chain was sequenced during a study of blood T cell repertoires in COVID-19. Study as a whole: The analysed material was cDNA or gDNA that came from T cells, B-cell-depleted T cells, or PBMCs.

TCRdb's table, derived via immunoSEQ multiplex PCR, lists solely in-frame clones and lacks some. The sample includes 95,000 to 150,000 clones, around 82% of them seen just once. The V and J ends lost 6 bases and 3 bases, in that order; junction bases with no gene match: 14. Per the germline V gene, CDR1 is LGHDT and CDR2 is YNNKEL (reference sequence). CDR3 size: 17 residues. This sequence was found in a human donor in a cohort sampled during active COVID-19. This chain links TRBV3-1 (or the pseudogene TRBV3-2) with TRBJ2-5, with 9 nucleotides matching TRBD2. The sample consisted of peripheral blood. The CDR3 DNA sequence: TGTGCCAGCAGACGCGGGGCAGCAGCGGGGGGAGAAGAGACCCAGTACTTC. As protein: CASRRGAAAGGEETQYF.